A selection of T cell receptor beta chains follows, all from one sample in a study of OX40 agonist ivuxolimab in advanced cancers. The table came from immunoSEQ multiplex PCR; TCRdb's copy has only in-frame clones and leaves some out. The profile shows under 100,000 clones, around 89% of them singletons. The starting material was CD4+ or CD8+ T cells sorted from blood, obtained in a trial of the OX40 agonist ivuxolimab. The receptors shown here come from an adult with an advanced solid tumor such as melanoma, head and neck, liver or kidney cancer. Both conserved end residues are part of each CDR3. A D gene is named only where the DNA matches it firmly. Size is omitted from some rows. Given values are once, few, many or a class for expanded clones.

cdr3_nt | cdr3_aa | clone_size | v_call | d_call | j_call
TGTGCCAGCAGTCTAGTCTATGGGGCCACATCGAAAGGTGGCACTGAAGCTTTCTTT | CASSLVYGATSKGGTEAFF | . | TRBV28 | . | TRBJ1-1
TGTGCCAGCAGTTACTCGAGGGGGGAGCAGTACTTC | CASSYSRGEQYF | . | TRBV6-5 | . | TRBJ2-7
TGTGCCAGCAGTTTAGGTGAAACCTACGAGCAGTACTTC | CASSLGETYEQYF | . | TRBV27 | . | TRBJ2-7
TGTGCCAAACCAGGGGAGGGGGAAGGAAACACCATATATTTT | CAKPGEGEGNTIYF | . | TRBV27 | . | TRBJ1-3
TGTGCCTGGAGTACTAGCGGGAGGGCGGGCTACAATGAGCAGTTCTTC | CAWSTSGRAGYNEQFF | . | TRBV30 | TRBD2 | TRBJ2-1
TGTGCCAGCAGCTTGGAGGCTGTTGGTGAAAAACTGTTTTTT | CASSLEAVGEKLFF | . | TRBV5-4 | . | TRBJ1-4
TGTGCCAGCAGTTCGGTGCTTGGGCCAGCAACTAATGAAAAACTGTTTTTT | CASSSVLGPATNEKLFF | . | TRBV28 | . | TRBJ1-4
TGTGCCAGCAGCGTTTGGGCGGACACTGAAGCTTTCTTT | CASSVWADTEAFF | . | TRBV9 | . | TRBJ1-1
TGTGCCAGCAGTCCCCCCCTGGGCGCTGAAGCTTTCTTT | CASSPPLGAEAFF | once | TRBV27 | . | TRBJ1-1
TGCGCCAGCAGCCAAGATCCCATACAGGAGTTCTTGGACACCTTC | CASSQDPIQEFLDTF | . | TRBV4-1 | . | TRBJ1-2
TGCGCCACCCAAACCGGGACAGGGGCTTCCGGGGAGCTGTTTTTT | CATQTGTGASGELFF | . | TRBV5-1 | TRBD1 | TRBJ2-2
TGTGCCAGCAGTGGCACAAGGGATCAGCCCCAGCATTTT | CASSGTRDQPQHF | . | TRBV27 | . | TRBJ1-5
TGTGCCAGCAGCTTGGGGATTGGACAGGGCGTTTACGGTGAGACCCAGTACTTC | CASSLGIGQGVYGETQYF | once | TRBV5-6 | TRBD1 | TRBJ2-5
TGTGCCACCAGCAGAGATGAAGGCGTGTTGGGCTATGGCTACACCTTC | CATSRDEGVLGYGYTF | . | TRBV15 | . | TRBJ1-2
TGTGCCAGCAGCGTAGGGGCTAGCGGTATATCAGATACGCAGTATTTT | CASSVGASGISDTQYF | once | TRBV9 | TRBD2 | TRBJ2-3
TGCGCCAGCATAGAGACAGGGGGCGCGGGTCAAGAGACCCAGTACTTC | CASIETGGAGQETQYF | . | TRBV5-1 | TRBD1 | TRBJ2-5
TGTGCCAGCAGTGAAGGGACAGGGGGCACAGATACGCAGTATTTT | CASSEGTGGTDTQYF | . | TRBV6-1 | TRBD1 | TRBJ2-3
TGTGCCACCCAGGGACTTCGGAACACCATATATTTT | CATQGLRNTIYF | . | TRBV19 | . | TRBJ1-3
TGTGCCAGCAGCTTGGTAGGGTCACCCCTCCACTTT | CASSLVGSPLHF | . | TRBV5-6 | . | TRBJ1-6
TGTGCCAGCAGGGGACTCGCCTACTACGAGCAGTACTTC | CASRGLAYYEQYF | . | TRBV6-1 | . | TRBJ2-7
TGCGCCAGCAGCTTGGCGGTGGGGAGCTATGGCTACACCTTC | CASSLAVGSYGYTF | few | TRBV5-1 | . | TRBJ1-2
TGTGCCTGGACAAGACCCTCCTACGAGCAGTACTTC | CAWTRPSYEQYF | . | TRBV30 | . | TRBJ2-7
TGTGCCAGCAGCCCTGGTCGCTTGAACACTGAAGCTTTCTTT | CASSPGRLNTEAFF | few | TRBV28 | . | TRBJ1-1
TGTGCCAGCAGCGTAGGGTACGAGCCGAACACTGAAGCTTTCTTT | CASSVGYEPNTEAFF | . | TRBV9 | . | TRBJ1-1
TGTGCCAGCAGCCTCGCACAGGGACCCTTGAACACCATATATTTT | CASSLAQGPLNTIYF | once | TRBV6-6 | . | TRBJ1-3